These T cell receptor beta chains were read from a single sample in a study of blood T cell repertoires in COVID-19. Clones were read by immunoSEQ multiplex PCR, and TCRdb kept only the in-frame ones, dropping some. The sample yields some 80,000 clones, roughly four fifths seen once. The sample taken for sequencing was peripheral blood. The receptors originated from a human donor in a cohort sampled during active COVID-19. Both conserved end residues are part of each CDR3. Each record gives: J gene, V gene, clone size, D gene, CDR3 DNA, CDR3 protein. The D gene is left open where the match is weak. A clone size is listed for some rows: how often the clone was seen (once, few, many), or a class if it is expanded.

J: TRBJ1-1
V: TRBV18
size: .
D: .
DNA: TGTGCCAGCTCACAATTATCCACGGACGGCAGGGGAGCTGAAGCTTTCTTT
CDR3: CASSQLSTDGRGAEAFF

J: TRBJ1-1
V: TRBV5-4
size: few
D: .
DNA: TGTGCCAGCAGCTTGGCGGGGGGAAGGACTGAAGCTTTCTTT
CDR3: CASSLAGGRTEAFF

J: TRBJ2-7
V: TRBV6-1
size: .
D: TRBD1
DNA: TGTGCCAGCAGTGAGGACAGGTTCTCCTACGAGCAGTACTTC
CDR3: CASSEDRFSYEQYF

J: TRBJ1-2
V: TRBV3-1/TRBV3-2
size: .
D: .
DNA: TGTGCCAGCAGCCAAGCGACAATGGACAGACCTTATGGCTACACCTTC
CDR3: CASSQATMDRPYGYTF

J: TRBJ1-1
V: TRBV5-4
size: .
D: .
DNA: TGTGCCAGCAGCTTATACAAGGGGAAAACTATGAACACTGAAGCTTTCTTT
CDR3: CASSLYKGKTMNTEAFF

J: TRBJ1-6
V: TRBV3-1/TRBV3-2
size: .
D: .
DNA: TGTGCCAGCAGCCAGGTGCGTCGGGTCCAGCAGAACAATTCACCCCTCCACTTT
CDR3: CASSQVRRVQQNNSPLHF

J: TRBJ1-2
V: TRBV5-1
size: .
D: TRBD1
DNA: TGCGCCAGCAGCCTCGCGACAGGGGTGTCTGGCTACACCTTC
CDR3: CASSLATGVSGYTF

J: TRBJ2-7
V: TRBV19
size: .
D: TRBD1
DNA: TGTGCCAGTACCCTCAGCTCCGGACAGGGCTACGAGCAGTACTTC
CDR3: CASTLSSGQGYEQYF

J: TRBJ2-7
V: TRBV19
size: .
D: .
DNA: TGTGCCAGTAGCAGGGACACCTTTTACGAGCAGTACTTC
CDR3: CASSRDTFYEQYF

J: TRBJ2-7
V: TRBV10-3
size: .
D: TRBD1
DNA: TGTGCCATCAGTGAGAGGGGGCAGGACGAGCAGTACTTC
CDR3: CAISERGQDEQYF

J: TRBJ1-4
V: TRBV7-6
size: few
D: .
DNA: TGTGCCAGCAGCTTAGAGGGGTCGACTAATGAAAAACTGTTTTTT
CDR3: CASSLEGSTNEKLFF

J: TRBJ1-2
V: TRBV5-3
size: .
D: TRBD1
DNA: TGTGCCAGAAGCGACAGGGACTATGGCTACACCTTC
CDR3: CARSDRDYGYTF

J: TRBJ2-5
V: TRBV3-1/TRBV3-2
size: .
D: TRBD2
DNA: TGTGCCAGCAGCCTCAAGGGGCTAGCGGGGGATAAAGACTTC
CDR3: CASSLKGLAGDKDF

J: TRBJ1-1
V: TRBV6-2/TRBV6-3
size: .
D: .
DNA: TGTGCCAGCAGCTATACGACGAGAGTGGCAGGAAGAGCTTTCTTT
CDR3: CASSYTTRVAGRAFF

J: TRBJ1-5
V: TRBV4-2
size: .
D: TRBD1
DNA: TGTGCCAGCAGCCAAGGAGTTGACAGGGTCGGTCAGCCCCAGCATTTT
CDR3: CASSQGVDRVGQPQHF

J: TRBJ1-3
V: TRBV9
size: .
D: .
DNA: TGTGCCAGCAGCGTAACTGGTATTGGAAACACCATATATTTT
CDR3: CASSVTGIGNTIYF

J: TRBJ2-3
V: TRBV6-5
size: .
D: .
DNA: TGTGCCAGCACAGGGGTACTCACAGATACGCAGTATTTT
CDR3: CASTGVLTDTQYF

J: TRBJ2-7
V: TRBV5-4
size: .
D: TRBD2
DNA: TGTGCCAGCAGTCCGAGCGGGGGCACCTCCTACGAGCAGTACTTC
CDR3: CASSPSGGTSYEQYF

J: TRBJ2-1
V: TRBV6-5
size: .
D: .
DNA: TGTGCCAGCTCGGAGGGGGCCGGTTACAATGAGCAGTTCTTC
CDR3: CASSEGAGYNEQFF

J: TRBJ1-1
V: TRBV29-1
size: .
D: .
DNA: TGCAGCGCCGGGGCCAGGGGAGCCACTGAAGCTTTCTTT
CDR3: CSAGARGATEAFF

J: TRBJ2-5
V: TRBV6-2/TRBV6-3
size: .
D: .
DNA: TGTGCCAGCAGTTTGTCCTCGGGGGAGGAGACCCAGTACTTC
CDR3: CASSLSSGEETQYF

J: TRBJ1-6
V: TRBV9
size: few
D: .
DNA: TGTGCCAGCAGCGTAGTGGCAGACTTTAATTCACCCCTCCACTTT
CDR3: CASSVVADFNSPLHF

J: TRBJ1-5
V: TRBV4-2
size: .
D: .
DNA: TGTGCCAGCAGCGGGGGGGGAAGGGATAGCAATCAGCCCCAGCATTTT
CDR3: CASSGGGRDSNQPQHF

J: TRBJ1-2
V: TRBV10-3
size: once
D: TRBD1
DNA: TGTGCCATCAACCCCGTAGTAACAGGGGAGAGTGGCTACACCTTC
CDR3: CAINPVVTGESGYTF

J: TRBJ2-7
V: TRBV5-4
size: .
D: .
DNA: TGTGCCAGCAGCTGGGGGGACAGAGAGTACGAGCAGTACTTC
CDR3: CASSWGDREYEQYF

J: TRBJ2-7
V: TRBV30
size: .
D: TRBD1
DNA: TGTGCCCGCCTGGGACAGGGAGGTGTCGAGCAGTACTTC
CDR3: CARLGQGGVEQYF

J: TRBJ1-5
V: TRBV7-8
size: .
D: TRBD1
DNA: TGTGCCAGCAGCCGACGCTCCGGGACAGTGACGGGGCAGCCCCAGCATTTT
CDR3: CASSRRSGTVTGQPQHF

J: TRBJ2-3
V: TRBV4-1
size: .
D: TRBD2
DNA: TGCGCCAGCAGCACGGGACTAGCAACCGCAGATACGCAGTATTTT
CDR3: CASSTGLATADTQYF

J: TRBJ2-7
V: TRBV7-2
size: .
D: TRBD2
DNA: TGTGCCAGCAGCTCTAGCGGGGGGCGATCCCTTAAACGCTACGAGCAGTACTTC
CDR3: CASSSSGGRSLKRYEQYF

J: TRBJ2-7
V: TRBV6-2/TRBV6-3
size: .
D: TRBD2
DNA: TGTGCCAGCAGTTACAAGGGGACTAGCTCCTACGAGCAGTACTTC
CDR3: CASSYKGTSSYEQYF

J: TRBJ2-7
V: TRBV27
size: .
D: TRBD1
DNA: TGTGCCACCCAAGGGTGGCAGGGGGCCTACGAGCAGTACTTC
CDR3: CATQGWQGAYEQYF

J: TRBJ2-5
V: TRBV7-2
size: .
D: .
DNA: TGTGCCAGCAGCTTAGGCAGGCGAGAGACCCAGTACTTC
CDR3: CASSLGRRETQYF

J: TRBJ1-1
V: TRBV12-3/TRBV12-4
size: .
D: .
DNA: TGTGCCAGCAGCGGACAAACGAACACTGAAGCTTTCTTT
CDR3: CASSGQTNTEAFF

J: TRBJ1-5
V: TRBV6-5
size: .
D: .
DNA: TGTGCCAGCAGTCCTGTTACAGGGAGAGGTCAGCCCCAGCATTTT
CDR3: CASSPVTGRGQPQHF

J: TRBJ1-1
V: TRBV27
size: .
D: TRBD1
DNA: TGTGCCAGCAGGCGGCCGCAGGGACAGGGGATCCCTGAAGCTTTCTTT
CDR3: CASRRPQGQGIPEAFF

J: TRBJ2-7
V: TRBV4-2
size: .
D: TRBD1
DNA: TGTGCCAGCAGCCAAGTAAACCGACAGGGCGAGCAGTACTTC
CDR3: CASSQVNRQGEQYF

J: TRBJ2-7
V: TRBV7-3
size: .
D: .
DNA: TGTGCCAGCAGCTTAAGTCGACAGGATAGCGAGCAGTACTTC
CDR3: CASSLSRQDSEQYF

J: TRBJ2-6
V: TRBV5-1
size: .
D: TRBD1
DNA: TGCGCCAGCAGCTTGGGGGACAGGGACTTCTCTGGGGCCAACGTCCTGACTTTC
CDR3: CASSLGDRDFSGANVLTF

J: TRBJ2-5
V: TRBV14
size: .
D: TRBD1
DNA: TGTGCCAGCAGCCAAAGTGGAACAGGGGGCCAAGAGACCCAGTACTTC
CDR3: CASSQSGTGGQETQYF

J: TRBJ1-2
V: TRBV28
size: .
D: .
DNA: TGTGCCAGCAGTTTAGTAGAACCCTATGGCTACACCTTC
CDR3: CASSLVEPYGYTF

J: TRBJ2-7
V: TRBV2
size: .
D: .
DNA: TGTGCCAGCAGATCCATCCTAGGCCAACAGTACTTC
CDR3: CASRSILGQQYF

J: TRBJ1-2
V: TRBV7-2
size: once
D: .
DNA: TGTGCCAGCAGCCCGCCCCGGGACTTAAGGAACTACACCTTC
CDR3: CASSPPRDLRNYTF

J: TRBJ2-1
V: TRBV2
size: .
D: TRBD2
DNA: TGTGCCAGCAGTGGTTCGGGGGGTGCCTACAATGAGCAGTTCTTC
CDR3: CASSGSGGAYNEQFF